The clone carrying this T cell receptor (beta chain) was found once. The target antigen is unknown. The data are from a study of identical twins. A universal primer site came from template switching; cDNA carried unique molecular identifiers. TCRdb fed the 5' RACE reads into MiXCR, producing one record per CDR3 protein. Of over 200,000 distinct CDR3 sequences in the sample, around 10% were seen once. Study-level results: Beta out-of-frame sequences showed weaker excess sharing between twins. It was out-of-frame TCR alpha sharing in monozygotic twins that models underestimated. The same donors were not followed; conclusions instead depended on cross-sectional statistical analysis.

The V segment lost 4 bases and the J segment 5 bases; nucleotides outside the gene matches: 5. The CDR3 runs 14 residues. The germline CDR1 and CDR2 sequences are SGHNT and YYREEE (reference sequence). This receptor was identified in a woman younger than 35 in good health. The sequencing sample was made of memory (CD45RO+) T cells sorted from blood. The V gene is TRBV5-4, the J gene TRBJ2-1; TRBD2 matches 8 bases. CDR3 in amino acids: CASSPSGSHNEQFF. The CDR3 region has the DNA TGTGCCAGCAGCCCCAGCGGGAGCCACAATGAGCAGTTCTTC.